The 21 T cell receptor beta chains given below trace back to one sample, sequenced in a study of cytomegalovirus exposure and HLA in healthy donors. A multiplex PCR was run with 60 Vbeta primers and 13 Jbeta primers. Profiled with immunoSEQ multiplex PCR; TCRdb holds only in-frame clones, not every one. The sample consists of 85,000 to 120,000 clones, approximately 80% of them appearing once. Sample: PBMCs. All receptors come from a man between 45 and 60 years old in good health and CMV-seronegative.

The CDR3 reads CALRQGLNTEAFF. CDR3 nucleotide sequence: TGTGCCCTACGACAGGGATTGAACACTGAAGCTTTCTTT. The chain uses TRBV10-3 and TRBJ1-1; 7 positions match TRBD1. The junction had 6 bases not matched to a gene; V was cut back by 11 bases and J by 0 bases. CDR1 and CDR2 (germline): ENHRY, SYGVKD. CDR3 length: 13 amino acids.

V usage is TRBV7-9 and J usage is TRBJ2-5; 11 bases match TRBD1. With 6 bases clipped from V and 3 bases from J, the junction kept 9 bases outside the gene matches. The length of the CDR3 is 16 residues. The germline V gene has CDR1 SEHNR and CDR2 FQNEAQ (reference sequence). The CDR3 is CASRANRGQGEETQYF. The CDR3 region has the DNA TGTGCCAGCAGGGCCAACCGGGGACAGGGGGAAGAGACCCAGTACTTC.

This clone was counted between two and nine times. The chain carries TRBV27 and TRBJ1-2, with a possible D match to TRBD1 (6 bases). This CDR3 is 16 amino acids long. V was clipped by 4 bases and J by 4 bases, with 19 bases between them. From germline, CDR1 is MNHEY and CDR2 SMNVEV (reference sequence). Here the CDR3 DNA reads TGTGCCAGCAGTTCGACCGGGACATCCTATAGCTATGGCTACACCTTC. Translated: CASSSTGTSYSYGYTF.

A note on this clone: The same CDR3 can be traced to other DNA sequences in this sample. V is TRBV7-2 and J is TRBJ1-6; 7 bases map to TRBD1. This CDR3 region has 14 residues. Germline CDR1 is SGHTA and CDR2 is FQGNSA. V lost 6 bases to trimming and J lost 4 bases; unmatched junction nucleotides: 3. CDR3 loop: CASSSGQYNSPLHF. In DNA, the CDR3 is TGTGCCAGCAGTTCGGGACAGTATAATTCACCCCTCCACTTT.

V and J are TRBV14 and TRBJ1-5; TRBD1 matches 8 bases. This CDR3 region has 14 residues. With V trimmed by 3 bases and J by 6 bases, 4 bases remained unmatched. From germline, CDR1 is SGHDN and CDR2 FVKESK. The CDR3 here is CASSQSGGVQPQHF. The CDR3 coding sequence is TGTGCCAGCAGCCAGTCAGGGGGCGTTCAGCCCCAGCATTTT. Based on the CDR3 plus reference TRBV14 and TRBJ1-5, the full variable domain is EAGVTQFPSHSVIEKGQTVTLRCDPISGHDNLYWYRRVMGKEIKFLLHFVKESKQDESGMPNNRFLAERTGGTYSTLKVQPAELEDSGVYFCASSQSGGVQPQHFGDGTRLSIL.

The gene calls are TRBV18 and TRBJ1-2; 7 positions agree with TRBD1. This CDR3 has 14 residues. Germline V CDR1 and CDR2: KGHSH, LQKENI. V was clipped by 8 bases and J by 8 bases; unmatched bases: 14. CDR3: CASQTITGVEGYTF. CDR3 coding DNA: TGTGCCAGCCAAACCATCACAGGGGTGGAGGGCTACACCTTC.

This clone has more than one count but fewer than ten. V and J are TRBV6-4 and TRBJ2-3, with D perhaps TRBD1 (6 bases). Trimming took off 6 bases at V and 4 bases at J, with 11 bases between the two ends. The CDR3 has 13 amino acids. Germline CDR1 MRHNA, CDR2 SNTAGT. The CDR3 reads CASSRTDADTQYF. CDR3 DNA: TGTGCCAGCAGCCGGACAGACGCAGATACGCAGTATTTT.

The chain is built from TRBV28 and TRBJ1-1, with 7 bases that match TRBD1. The CDR3 is 14 residues long. Germline lookup yields CDR1 MDHEN and CDR2 SYDVKM. The J segment lost 1 base and the V segment lost 5 bases, leaving 4 bases of the junction unmatched. CDR3 in DNA: TGTGCCAGCAGTAAGGGACAGAAGAACACTGAAGCTTTCTTT. Its translation is CASSKGQKNTEAFF.

The chain employs TRBV5-6 and TRBJ2-3, with D perhaps TRBD2 (6 bases). V lost 3 bases to trimming and J lost 1 base, with 12 bases between them. From germline, CDR1 is SGHDT and CDR2 YYEEEE. The CDR3 runs 15 residues. The CDR3 is CASSWGGPRTDTQYF. CDR3 in DNA: TGTGCCAGCAGCTGGGGAGGCCCCCGCACAGATACGCAGTATTTT.

The genes are TRBV19 and TRBJ1-5, with D possibly TRBD1 on 5 matching bases. Germline-derived CDR1 and CDR2 are LNHDA and SQIVND (reference sequence). V was clipped by 5 bases and J by 0 bases, with 17 bases between them. This CDR3 contains 17 residues. CDR3 sequence reads: CASSPGAGRDSNQPQHF. The CDR3 DNA sequence: TGTGCCAGTAGTCCTGGGGCAGGGAGGGATAGCAATCAGCCCCAGCATTTT.

The chain employs TRBV27 and TRBJ1-4; D is ambiguous. The CDR3 spans 15 residues. The germline V gene has CDR1 MNHEY and CDR2 SMNVEV (reference sequence). The ends were cut back, 0 bases at V and 5 bases at J, with 10 bases in the middle. The CDR3 loop is CASSLSAIVNEKLFF. CDR3 DNA: TGTGCCAGCAGTTTATCTGCCATAGTCAATGAAAAACTGTTTTTT.

The chain carries TRBV7-9 and TRBJ1-4, with D perhaps matching TRBD1 (5 bases). The CDR3 is made up of 15 amino acids. The V and J ends lost 8 bases and 2 bases respectively, with 15 bases between them. Per the germline V gene, CDR1 is SEHNR and CDR2 is FQNEAQ (reference sequence). The CDR3 DNA reads as TGTGCCAGCCACCCCGGGGGTCAGACTAATGAAAAACTGTTTTTT. Translated: CASHPGGQTNEKLFF.

The chain uses TRBV14 and TRBJ2-3, with TRBD2 matching over 8 bases. V shed 1 base and J 2 bases; nucleotides not matched to a gene: 8. The CDR3 has 17 amino acids. Germline CDR1 reads SGHDN; CDR2 reads FVKESK. CDR3 region: CASSQAILADFTDTQYF. The CDR3 DNA reads TGTGCCAGCAGCCAAGCCATACTAGCGGACTTCACAGATACGCAGTATTTT. Supplemented by reference TRBV14 and TRBJ2-3, the full variable domain reads EAGVTQFPSHSVIEKGQTVTLRCDPISGHDNLYWYRRVMGKEIKFLLHFVKESKQDESGMPNNRFLAERTGGTYSTLKVQPAELEDSGVYFCASSQAILADFTDTQYFGPGTRLTVL.

The V gene is TRBV7-6, the J gene TRBJ1-1; TRBD1 is a possible D gene (6 bases). Germline V lookup: CDR1 SGHVS, CDR2 FNYEAQ. V lost 5 bases to trimming and J lost 4 bases, with 11 bases between them. The CDR3 runs to 13 residues. In DNA form, the CDR3 reads TGTGCCAGCAGCCCGCAGGGGATCACTGAAGCTTTCTTT. The encoded protein is CASSPQGITEAFF. Supplemented by reference TRBV7-6 and TRBJ1-1, the full variable domain reads GAGVSQSPRYKVTKRGQDVALRCDPISGHVSLYWYRQALGQGPEFLTYFNYEAQQDKSGLPNDRFSAERPEGSISTLTIQRTEQRDSAMYRCASSPQGITEAFFGQGTRLTVV.

J is TRBJ2-3 and V is TRBV5-4; 9 bases agree with TRBD2. Trimming removed 6 bases from V and 2 bases from J; junction bases left unmatched: 10. Germline V lookup: CDR1 SGHNT, CDR2 YYREEE (reference sequence). The CDR3 spans 16 residues. Here the CDR3 DNA reads TGTGCCAGCACCCCAGGTGCGGGGGGGCCCACAGATACGCAGTATTTT. Its translation: CASTPGAGGPTDTQYF.

This chain joins TRBV5-6 and TRBJ2-7; TRBD1 agrees at 10 bases. The trim removed 4 bases at V and 1 base at J, leaving 8 bases unmatched. Germline values: CDR1 SGHDT, CDR2 YYEEEE. The CDR3 extends over 16 amino acids. The CDR3 DNA reads as TGTGCCAGCAGCCTGCCGGGACAGGGGAGGTCCTACGAGCAGTACTTC. This encodes CASSLPGQGRSYEQYF. Full variable domain (remainder filled in from reference TRBV5-6 and TRBJ2-7): DAGVTQSPTHLIKTRGQQVTLRCSPKSGHDTVSWYQQALGQGPQFIFQYYEEEERQRGNFPDRFSGHQFPNYSSELNVNALLLGDSALYLCASSLPGQGRSYEQYFGPGTRLTVT.

J is TRBJ2-3 and V is TRBV6-5, with TRBD2 as a possible D gene (7 bases). Germline loops: CDR1 MNHEY, CDR2 SVGAGI. The CDR3 runs 15 residues. With 6 bases removed from V and 1 base from J, the gap between germline ends came to 14 bases. The chain's CDR3 is CASSRGGRGTDTQYF. The DNA for the CDR3 is TGTGCCAGCAGCCGCGGGGGCCGAGGCACAGATACGCAGTATTTT.

In its sample, this clone was seen a few times. This CDR3 is CASSLASRSSGGAGEQYF. The CDR3 DNA is TGTGCCAGCAGCTTAGCGTCCCGATCTAGCGGGGGGGCCGGCGAGCAGTACTTC. The chain uses TRBV7-6 and TRBJ2-7, with TRBD2 matching 12 bases. Germline CDR1 SGHVS, CDR2 FNYEAQ. J lost 6 bases, V lost 0 bases, and 12 bases had no gene match. The CDR3 loop spans 18 amino acids.

The rearrangement links TRBV9 to TRBJ2-3, with D perhaps TRBD1 (6 bases). CDR3 length equals 13 residues. Germline CDR1 is SGDLS and CDR2 is YYNGEE. The germline V and J ends were trimmed by 4 bases and 7 bases, with 13 bases remaining between them. The CDR3 here is CASSLPGHNTQYF. The DNA of the CDR3 is TGTGCCAGCAGCCTTCCGGGACACAATACGCAGTATTTT.

The rearrangement links TRBV7-9 to TRBJ2-2; a possible D gene is TRBD2 (7 bases). This CDR3 comprises 16 residues. Germline CDR1 and CDR2: SEHNR and FQNEAQ (reference sequence). V gave up 6 bases and J gave up 1 base, with 15 bases separating them. The CDR3 nucleotides read TGTGCCAGCAGACCCCGGGGGGCAGAGAACACCGGGGAGCTGTTTTTT. As protein: CASRPRGAENTGELFF.

The genes are TRBV6-6 and TRBJ2-2, with TRBD2 identical over 8 bases. CDR1 MNHNY and CDR2 SVGAGI come from the germline V gene (reference sequence). The CDR3 spans 14 residues. Unmatched junction bases numbered 8, after V lost 10 bases and J lost 4 bases. For the CDR3, the DNA is TGTGCCACGGGGGGGACTAGGGGCACCGGGGAGCTGTTTTTT. Protein sequence: CATGGTRGTGELFF.